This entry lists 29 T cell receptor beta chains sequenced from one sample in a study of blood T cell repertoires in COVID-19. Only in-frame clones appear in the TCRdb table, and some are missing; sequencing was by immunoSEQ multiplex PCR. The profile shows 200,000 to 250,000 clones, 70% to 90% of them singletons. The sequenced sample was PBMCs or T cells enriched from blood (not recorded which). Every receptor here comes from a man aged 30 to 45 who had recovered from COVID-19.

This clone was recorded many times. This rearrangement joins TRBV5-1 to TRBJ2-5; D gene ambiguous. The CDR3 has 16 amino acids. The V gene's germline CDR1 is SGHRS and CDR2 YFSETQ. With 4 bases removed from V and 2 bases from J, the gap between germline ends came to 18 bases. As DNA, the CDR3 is TGCGCCAGCAGCCGTCGACGCGACGACAATCAAGAGACCCAGTACTTC. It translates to CASSRRRDDNQETQYF.

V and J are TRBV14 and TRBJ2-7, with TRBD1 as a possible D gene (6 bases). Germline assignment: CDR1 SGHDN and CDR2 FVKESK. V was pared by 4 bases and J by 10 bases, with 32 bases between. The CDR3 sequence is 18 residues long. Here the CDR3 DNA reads TGTGCCAGCAGCCCCCATAGTTCAACCGGGACAACCTACACCCCACAGTACTTC. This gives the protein CASSPHSSTGTTYTPQYF. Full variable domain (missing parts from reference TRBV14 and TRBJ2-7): EAGVTQFPSHSVIEKGQTVTLRCDPISGHDNLYWYRRVMGKEIKFLLHFVKESKQDESGMPNNRFLAERTGGTYSTLKVQPAELEDSGVYFCASSPHSSTGTTYTPQYFGPGTRLTVT.

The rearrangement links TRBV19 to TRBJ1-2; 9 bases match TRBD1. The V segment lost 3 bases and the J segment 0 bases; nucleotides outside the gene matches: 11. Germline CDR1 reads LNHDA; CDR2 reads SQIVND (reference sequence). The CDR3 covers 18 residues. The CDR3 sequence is CASSMSGQGRSPNYGYTF. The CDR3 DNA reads TGTGCCAGTAGTATGTCCGGACAGGGGAGGTCCCCTAACTATGGCTACACCTTC.

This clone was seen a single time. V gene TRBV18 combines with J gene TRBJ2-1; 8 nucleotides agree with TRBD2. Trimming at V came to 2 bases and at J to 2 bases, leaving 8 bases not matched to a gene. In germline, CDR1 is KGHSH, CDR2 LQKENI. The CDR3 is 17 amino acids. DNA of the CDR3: TGTGCCAGCTCACCAGTCATGTACGGGGGGGCCTACAATGAGCAGTTCTTC. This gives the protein CASSPVMYGGAYNEQFF. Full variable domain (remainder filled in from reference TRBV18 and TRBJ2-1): NAGVMQNPRHLVRRRGQEARLRCSPMKGHSHVYWYRQLPEEGLKFMVYLQKENIIDESGMPKERFSAEFPKEGPSILRIQQVVRGDSAAYFCASSPVMYGGAYNEQFFGPGTRLTVL.

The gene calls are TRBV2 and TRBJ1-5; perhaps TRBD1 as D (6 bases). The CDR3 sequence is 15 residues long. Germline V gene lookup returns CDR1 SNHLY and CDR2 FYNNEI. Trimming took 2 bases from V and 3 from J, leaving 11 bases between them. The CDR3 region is CASSEYGQYNQPQHF. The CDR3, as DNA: TGTGCCAGCAGTGAATACGGACAGTACAATCAGCCCCAGCATTTT.

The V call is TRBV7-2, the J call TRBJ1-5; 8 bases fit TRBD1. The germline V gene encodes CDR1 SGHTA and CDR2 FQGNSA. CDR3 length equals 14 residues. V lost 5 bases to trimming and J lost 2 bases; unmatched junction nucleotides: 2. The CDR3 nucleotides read TGTGCCAGCAGCCCGACAGGGGGCAATCAGCCCCAGCATTTT. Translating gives CASSPTGGNQPQHF.

This CDR3 is CASSLFGQGAPNTGELFF. The CDR3 DNA reads TGTGCCAGCAGCTTGTTTGGACAGGGTGCCCCGAACACCGGGGAGCTGTTTTTT. V gene TRBV5-8 combines with J gene TRBJ2-2; TRBD1 aligns across 8 bases. V lost 1 base to trimming and J lost 0 bases; unmatched junction nucleotides: 8. In germline, CDR1 is SGHTS, CDR2 YDEGEE. The CDR3 sequence is 18 residues long.

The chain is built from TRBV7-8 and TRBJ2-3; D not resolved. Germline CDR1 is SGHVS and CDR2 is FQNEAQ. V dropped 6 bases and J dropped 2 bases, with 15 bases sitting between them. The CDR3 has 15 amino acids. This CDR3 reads CASRPRSSFTDTQYF. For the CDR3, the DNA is TGTGCCAGCAGGCCCCGGTCCTCCTTCACAGATACGCAGTATTTT. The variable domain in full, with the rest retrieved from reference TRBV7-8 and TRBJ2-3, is GAGVSQSPRYKVAKRGQDVALRCDPISGHVSLFWYQQALGQGPEFLTYFQNEAQLDKSGLPSDRFFAERPEGSVSTLKIQRTQQEDSAVYLCASRPRSSFTDTQYFGPGTRLTVL.

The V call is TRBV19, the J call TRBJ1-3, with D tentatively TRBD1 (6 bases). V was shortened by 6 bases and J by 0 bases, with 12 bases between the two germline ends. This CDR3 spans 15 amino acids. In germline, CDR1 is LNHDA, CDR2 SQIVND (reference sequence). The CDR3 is CASSIDRTSGNTIYF. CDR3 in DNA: TGTGCCAGTAGCATCGACAGGACCTCTGGAAACACCATATATTTT.

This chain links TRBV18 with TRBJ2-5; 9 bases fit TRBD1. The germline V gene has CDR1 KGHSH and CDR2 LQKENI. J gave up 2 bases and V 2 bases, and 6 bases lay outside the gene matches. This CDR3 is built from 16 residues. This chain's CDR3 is CASSPMGQGRQETQYF. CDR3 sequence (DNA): TGTGCCAGCTCACCAATGGGACAGGGTCGGCAAGAGACCCAGTACTTC.

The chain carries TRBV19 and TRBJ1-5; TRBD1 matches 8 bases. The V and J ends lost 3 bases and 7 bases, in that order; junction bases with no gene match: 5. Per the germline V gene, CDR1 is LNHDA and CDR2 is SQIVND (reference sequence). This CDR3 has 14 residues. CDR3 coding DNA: TGTGCCAGTAGTATGACAGGGGTAGGGCAGCCCCAGCATTTT. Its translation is CASSMTGVGQPQHF. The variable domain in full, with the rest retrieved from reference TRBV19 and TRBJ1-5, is DGGITQSPKYLFRKEGQNVTLSCEQNLNHDAMYWYRQDPGQGLRLIYYSQIVNDFQKGDIAEGYSVSREKKESFPLTVTSAQKNPTAFYLCASSMTGVGQPQHFGDGTRLSIL.

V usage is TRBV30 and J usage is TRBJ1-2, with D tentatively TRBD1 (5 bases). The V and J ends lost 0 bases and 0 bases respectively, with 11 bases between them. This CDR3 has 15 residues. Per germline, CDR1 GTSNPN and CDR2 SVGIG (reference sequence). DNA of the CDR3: TGTGCCTGGAGTGTACGCAGGGTCCCTAACTATGGCTACACCTTC. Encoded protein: CAWSVRRVPNYGYTF.

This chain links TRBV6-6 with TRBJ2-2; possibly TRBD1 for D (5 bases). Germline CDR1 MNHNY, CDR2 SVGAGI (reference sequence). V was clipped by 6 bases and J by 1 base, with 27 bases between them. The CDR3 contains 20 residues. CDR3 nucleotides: TGTGCCAGCAGCCGACATAGCTCGAAAAGGGGTGGGGAGAACACCGGGGAGCTGTTTTTT. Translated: CASSRHSSKRGGENTGELFF.

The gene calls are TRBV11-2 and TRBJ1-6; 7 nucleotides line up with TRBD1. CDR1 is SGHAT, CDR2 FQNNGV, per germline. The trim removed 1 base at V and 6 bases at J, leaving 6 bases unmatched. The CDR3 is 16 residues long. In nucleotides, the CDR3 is TGTGCCAGCAGCTTAGTAAGAGGGGGCCTTAATTCACCCCTCCACTTT. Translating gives CASSLVRGGLNSPLHF.

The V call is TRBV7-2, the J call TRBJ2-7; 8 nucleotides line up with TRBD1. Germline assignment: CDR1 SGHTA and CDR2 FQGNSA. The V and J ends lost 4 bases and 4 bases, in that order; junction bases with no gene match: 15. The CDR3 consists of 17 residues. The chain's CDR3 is CASSSRSTGVIWYEQYF. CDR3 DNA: TGTGCCAGCAGCTCCCGATCGACAGGGGTTATCTGGTACGAGCAGTACTTC.

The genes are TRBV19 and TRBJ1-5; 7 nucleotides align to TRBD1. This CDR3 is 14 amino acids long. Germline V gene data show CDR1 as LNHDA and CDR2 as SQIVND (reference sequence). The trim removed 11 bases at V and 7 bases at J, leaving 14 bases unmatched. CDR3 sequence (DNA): TGTGCCTCTATCCCGGGACAGAGAGACCAGCCCCAGCATTTT. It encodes CASIPGQRDQPQHF.

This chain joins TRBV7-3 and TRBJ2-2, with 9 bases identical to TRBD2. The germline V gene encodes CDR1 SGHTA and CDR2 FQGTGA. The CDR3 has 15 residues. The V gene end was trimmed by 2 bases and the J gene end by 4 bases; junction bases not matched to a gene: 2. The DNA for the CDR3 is TGTGCCAGCAGCTTACTTAGCGGGAGCACCGGGGAGCTGTTTTTT. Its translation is CASSLLSGSTGELFF.

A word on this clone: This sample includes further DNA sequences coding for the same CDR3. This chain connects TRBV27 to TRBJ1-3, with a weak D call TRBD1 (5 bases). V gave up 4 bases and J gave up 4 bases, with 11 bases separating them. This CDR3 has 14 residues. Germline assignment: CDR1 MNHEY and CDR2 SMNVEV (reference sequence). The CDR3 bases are TGTGCCAGCAGTTCCACAGGTTACGGAAACACCATATATTTT. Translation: CASSSTGYGNTIYF.

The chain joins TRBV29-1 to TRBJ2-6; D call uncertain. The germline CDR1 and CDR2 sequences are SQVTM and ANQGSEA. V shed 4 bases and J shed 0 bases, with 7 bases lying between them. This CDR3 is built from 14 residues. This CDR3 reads CSVAQDSGANVLTF. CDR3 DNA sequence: TGCAGCGTTGCTCAGGACTCTGGGGCCAACGTCCTGACTTTC.

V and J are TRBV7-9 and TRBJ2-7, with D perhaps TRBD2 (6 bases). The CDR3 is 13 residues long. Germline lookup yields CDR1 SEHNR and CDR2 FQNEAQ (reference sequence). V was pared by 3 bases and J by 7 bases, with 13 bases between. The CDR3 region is CASSFYLEGEQYF. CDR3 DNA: TGTGCCAGCAGCTTTTATTTGGAGGGTGAGCAGTACTTC. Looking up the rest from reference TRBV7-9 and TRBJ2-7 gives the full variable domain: DTGVSQNPRHKITKRGQNVTFRCDPISEHNRLYWYRQTLGQGPEFLTYFQNEAQLEKSRLLSDRFSAERPKGSFSTLEIQRTEQGDSAMYLCASSFYLEGEQYFGPGTRLTVT.

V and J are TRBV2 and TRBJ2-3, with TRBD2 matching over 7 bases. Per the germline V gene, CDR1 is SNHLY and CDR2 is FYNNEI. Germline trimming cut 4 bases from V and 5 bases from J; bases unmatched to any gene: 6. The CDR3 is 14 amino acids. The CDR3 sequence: CASSAMTSLDTQYF. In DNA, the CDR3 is TGTGCCAGCAGTGCCATGACTAGCCTAGATACGCAGTATTTT.

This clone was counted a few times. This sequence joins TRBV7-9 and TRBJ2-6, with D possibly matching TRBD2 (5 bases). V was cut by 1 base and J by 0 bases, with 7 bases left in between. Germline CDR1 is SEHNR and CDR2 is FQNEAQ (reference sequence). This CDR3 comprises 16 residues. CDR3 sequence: CASSLVGSSGANVLTF. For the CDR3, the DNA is TGTGCCAGCAGCTTAGTAGGGAGCTCTGGGGCCAACGTCCTGACTTTC.

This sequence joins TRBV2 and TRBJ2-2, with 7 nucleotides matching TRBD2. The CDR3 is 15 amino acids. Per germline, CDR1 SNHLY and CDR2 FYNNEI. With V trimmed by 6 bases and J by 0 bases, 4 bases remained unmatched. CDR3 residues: CASRREAANTGELFF. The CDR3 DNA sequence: TGTGCCAGCAGACGGGAGGCAGCGAACACCGGGGAGCTGTTTTTT.

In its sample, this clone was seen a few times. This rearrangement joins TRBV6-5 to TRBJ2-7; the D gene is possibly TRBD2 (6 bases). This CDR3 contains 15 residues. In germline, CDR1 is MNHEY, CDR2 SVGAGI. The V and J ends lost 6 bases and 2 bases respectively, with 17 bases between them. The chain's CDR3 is CASRHKSWGAYEQYF. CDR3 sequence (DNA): TGTGCCAGCAGACACAAGTCTTGGGGGGCCTACGAGCAGTACTTC.

In DNA form, the CDR3 reads TGTGCCAGCAGTCCCACGGGGACAGGGAACTATGGCTACACCTTC. This encodes CASSPTGTGNYGYTF. The J gene is TRBJ1-2, the V gene TRBV6-5; 9 bases fit TRBD1. CDR1 is MNHEY, CDR2 SVGAGI, per germline. This CDR3 is 15 amino acids long. The V segment lost 5 bases and the J segment 2 bases; nucleotides outside the gene matches: 6.

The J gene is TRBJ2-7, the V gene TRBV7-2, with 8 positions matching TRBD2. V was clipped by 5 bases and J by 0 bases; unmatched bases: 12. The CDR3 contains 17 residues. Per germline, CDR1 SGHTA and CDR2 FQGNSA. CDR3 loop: CASSLDGVAGTSYEQYF. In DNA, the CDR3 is TGTGCCAGCAGCCTCGACGGGGTAGCGGGGACCTCCTACGAGCAGTACTTC.

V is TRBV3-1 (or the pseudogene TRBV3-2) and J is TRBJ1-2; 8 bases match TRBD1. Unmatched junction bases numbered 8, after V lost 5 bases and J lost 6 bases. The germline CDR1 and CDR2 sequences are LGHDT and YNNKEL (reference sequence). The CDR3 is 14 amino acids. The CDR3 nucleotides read TGTGCCAGCAGCGCGCAGGGGGCGCGGAATGGCTACACCTTC. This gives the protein CASSAQGARNGYTF.

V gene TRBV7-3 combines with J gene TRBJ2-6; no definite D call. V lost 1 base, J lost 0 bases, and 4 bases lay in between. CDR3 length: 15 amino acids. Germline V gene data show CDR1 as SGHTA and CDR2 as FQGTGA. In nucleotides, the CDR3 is TGTGCCAGCAGCTTAATCGGCTCTGGGGCCAACGTCCTGACTTTC. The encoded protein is CASSLIGSGANVLTF.

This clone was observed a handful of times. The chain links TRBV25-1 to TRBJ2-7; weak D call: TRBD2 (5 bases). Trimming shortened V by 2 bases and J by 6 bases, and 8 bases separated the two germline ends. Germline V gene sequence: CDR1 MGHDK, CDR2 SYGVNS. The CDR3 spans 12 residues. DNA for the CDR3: TGTGCCAGCAGTGAAAGGAGGCGCGAGCAGTACTTC. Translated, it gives CASSERRREQYF.